This T cell receptor (beta chain) was profiled in a study of read filtering for tumor transcriptome and immune sequencing. Study-level points and caveats: In IR-seq, single-read clonotypes were roughly 80% of clonotypes but around 3.5% of reads.

The CDR3 runs to 11 residues. Germline V lookup: CDR1 LNHDA, CDR2 SQIVND (reference sequence). As concerns this clonotype: As yet, its antigen is unknown. Relative to the germline gene, one junction end is altered; a read error may explain this.

Molecular barcoded adaptors covering alpha/delta and beta/gamma chains were used on roughly 400 ng RNA. TCRdb passed the reads through MiXCR, listing each CDR3 protein once. The data show about 47,000 distinct CDR3 sequences, about 12% seen once. This chain connects TRBV19 to TRBJ2-1; TRBD2 agrees at 7 bases. Material for sequencing was a population of CD138-negative cells sorted from bone marrow. This receptor was obtained from a donor at least 40 years old with multiple myeloma. CDR3 sequence (DNA): TGTGCCAGCCGGGACTACAATGAGCAGCTCTTC. It specifies CASRDYNEQLF.